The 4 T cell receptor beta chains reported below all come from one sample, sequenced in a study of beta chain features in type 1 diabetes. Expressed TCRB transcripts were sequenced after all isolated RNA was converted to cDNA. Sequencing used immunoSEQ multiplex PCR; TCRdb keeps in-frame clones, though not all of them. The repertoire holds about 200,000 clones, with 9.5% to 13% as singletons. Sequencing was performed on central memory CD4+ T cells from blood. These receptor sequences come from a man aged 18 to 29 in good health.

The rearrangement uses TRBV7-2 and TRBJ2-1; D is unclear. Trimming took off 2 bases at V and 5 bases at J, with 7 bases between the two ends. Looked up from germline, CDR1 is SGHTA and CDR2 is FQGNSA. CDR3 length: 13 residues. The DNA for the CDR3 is TGTGCCAGCAGCTTATGGGGTGACAATGAGCAGTTCTTC. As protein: CASSLWGDNEQFF.

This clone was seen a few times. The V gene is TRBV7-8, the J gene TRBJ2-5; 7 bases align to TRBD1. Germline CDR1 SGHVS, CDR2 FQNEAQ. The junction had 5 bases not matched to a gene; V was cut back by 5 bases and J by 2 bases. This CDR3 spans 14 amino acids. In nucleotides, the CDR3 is TGTGCCAGCAGCCAGCCGGGACAGCAAGAGACCCAGTACTTC. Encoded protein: CASSQPGQQETQYF.

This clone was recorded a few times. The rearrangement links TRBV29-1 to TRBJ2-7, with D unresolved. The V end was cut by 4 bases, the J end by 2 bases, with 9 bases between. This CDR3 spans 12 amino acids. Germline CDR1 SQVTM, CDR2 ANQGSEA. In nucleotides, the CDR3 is TGCAGCGTTGCGGCGGCGACCTACGAGCAGTACTTC. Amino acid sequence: CSVAAATYEQYF.

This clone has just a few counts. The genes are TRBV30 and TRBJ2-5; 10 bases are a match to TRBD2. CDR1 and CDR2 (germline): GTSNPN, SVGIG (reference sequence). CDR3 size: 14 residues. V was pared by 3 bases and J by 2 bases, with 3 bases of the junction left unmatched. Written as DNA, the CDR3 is TGTGCCTGGAGCGGGACTAGCGAACAAGAGACCCAGTACTTC. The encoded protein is CAWSGTSEQETQYF.